Each of the 15 T cell receptor beta chains below was sequenced from the same sample in a study of CD8+ T cells in alopecia areata. Reverse transcribed after extraction, RNA yielded cDNA as the sequencing template. Measured with immunoSEQ multiplex PCR; TCRdb has only the in-frame clones, and not every one. The sample yields under 350,000 clones, without any singletons. After pooling, cutaneous lymph node cells were sorted with CD4, CD8alpha, NKG2D, NKG2ACE and other markers. Sequencing input: CD4+ T cells sorted from a lymph node. These receptors came from a C3H/HeJ mouse with alopecia areata. For the strain, the MHC haplotype given is H2-k.

Only a few counts were recorded for this clone. Each gene name is a mouse one. The CDR3 extends 4 residues past the end of the read, so its final part is completed from the germline J gene. The gene calls are TRBV19 and TRBJ2-7; TRBD2 matches 12 bases. The CDR3 is made up of 14 amino acids. V was clipped by 6 bases and J by 1 base; unmatched bases: 2. Germline V lookup: CDR1 FNHDT, CDR2 SITEND (reference sequence). CDR3 DNA, as far as it was read: TGTGCCAGCAAGGACTGGGGGGGTTCCTAT. This gives the protein CASKDWGGSY. Given in full, the CDR3 is CASKDWGGSYEQYF.

A few counts support this clone. The gene names here belong to mouse. From the germline J gene comes the end of the CDR3, since the read stops 4 residues before it. Additional DNA sequences in this sample encode the identical CDR3. The V call is TRBV13-3, the J call TRBJ2-5; D is unresolved. Looked up from germline, CDR1 is NNHDY and CDR2 is SYVADS. The CDR3 covers 13 residues. The CDR3 sequence is CASSDGQKDTQYF. The DNA read from the CDR3 is TGTGCCAGCAGTGATGGACAAAAAGAC. The full variable domain, with the rest looked up from reference TRBV13-3 and TRBJ2-5, is EAAVTQSPRSKVAVTGGKVTLSCHQTNNHDYMYWYRQDTGHGLRLIHYSYVADSTEKGDIPDGYKASRPSQENFSLILELASLSQTAVYFCASSDGQKDTQYFGPGTRLLVL.

For this clone: Mouse names are used for the genes. The read stops 4 residues short of the end of the CDR3; the missing end is completed from the germline J gene. This chain connects TRBV1 to TRBJ2-3; tentatively, D is TRBD1 (5 bases). The CDR3 extends over 13 amino acids. In germline, CDR1 is NSQYPW, CDR2 LRSPGD (reference sequence). V was clipped by 11 bases and J by 0 bases, with 12 bases between them. The covered CDR3 bases are TGCACCCTCGGACAAACTAGTGCAGAA. This gives the protein CTLGQTSAE. The whole CDR3 is CTLGQTSAETLYF.

This clone was observed a few times. The genes are named according to mouse. The CDR3 is cut off 4 residues early in the read; its end comes from the germline J gene. This sample also contains other DNA sequences that code for the same CDR3. The chain links TRBV13-3 to TRBJ2-2; 8 nucleotides match TRBD1. The CDR3 loop spans 15 amino acids. Germline CDR1 is NNHDY and CDR2 is SYVADS. V lost 5 bases to trimming and J lost 0 bases; unmatched junction nucleotides: 3. CDR3 DNA (partial): TGTGCCAGCAGCGACAGGGGAGCAAACACCGGG. It specifies CASSDRGANTG. The whole CDR3 reads CASSDRGANTGQLYF.

As concerns this clone: Gene names are the mouse ones. Read sequence stops 4 residues before the CDR3 end, and the germline J gene provides the missing end. This sequence joins TRBV13-1 and TRBJ2-7, with D maybe TRBD1 (6 bases). The CDR3 spans 14 residues. Germline V lookup: CDR1 NSHNY, CDR2 SYGAGN. CDR3 sequence reads: CASSDGGQIYEQYF. The CDR3 DNA, read in part, is TGTGCCAGCAGTGATGGGGGACAAATTTAT.

This clone was found a few times. All gene names here are mouse names. The read is 4 residues too short to cover the CDR3 end, so that end is filled in from the germline J gene. This sample also contains other DNA sequences that code for the same CDR3. The chain employs TRBV1 and TRBJ2-7; 8 bases match TRBD1. Trimming took 3 bases from V and 0 from J; bases not matched to a gene: 4. This CDR3 region has 15 residues. Germline V gene sequence: CDR1 NSQYPW, CDR2 LRSPGD (reference sequence). CDR3 amino acids: CTCSARDRSSYEQYF. The sequenced CDR3 bases are TGCACCTGCAGTGCGCGGGACAGGAGCTCCTAT.

This clone occurred a few times. Gene names are mouse gene names. The sequenced part of the CDR3 DNA is TGTGCCAGCAGGGGCCCGGGGGGGCAAGAC. Amino acid sequence: CASRGPGGQD. The entire CDR3 reads CASRGPGGQDTQYF. V and J are TRBV13-3 and TRBJ2-5; 7 bases fit TRBD2. Read sequence stops 4 residues before the CDR3 end, and the germline J gene provides the missing end. Germline V lookup: CDR1 NNHDY, CDR2 SYVADS. The CDR3 is 14 residues long. After removal of 5 bases from V and 3 bases from J, the junction contained 6 bases not matched to a gene.

With respect to this clone: Here the gene names and germline are mouse. The read comes to an end 4 residues before the CDR3 does, leaving the germline J gene to fill in the end. This CDR3 is also generated by other DNA sequences in the sample. V gene TRBV13-1 combines with J gene TRBJ1-1; unclear D gene. CDR3 length equals 13 residues. Trimming cost V 0 bases and J 3 bases, with 6 bases left between them. Germline V gives CDR1 NSHNY, CDR2 SYGAGN. The CDR3 reads CASSDAWDTEVFF. The CDR3 DNA, read in part, is TGTGCCAGCAGTGATGCGTGGGACACA.

In regard to this clone: Gene names and germline match the mouse. The read falls 4 residues short of the CDR3 end, and the missing part is taken from the germline J gene. V usage is TRBV17 and J usage is TRBJ2-4; 9 bases line up with TRBD2. Unmatched junction bases numbered 4, after V lost 1 base and J lost 2 bases. The CDR3 consists of 16 residues. Germline V lookup: CDR1 MNHDT, CDR2 YYDKIL. The CDR3 here is CASSRGWGGVQNTLYF. The CDR3 DNA, read in part, is TGTGCTAGCAGTAGAGGCTGGGGGGGAGTTCAAAAC.

This clone appeared a few times. Gene names and germline match the mouse. The read gets to within 4 residues of the CDR3 end, and the germline J gene fills in the rest. The genes are TRBV19 and TRBJ2-3, with 10 positions matching TRBD2. The CDR3 has 16 residues. CDR1 is FNHDT and CDR2 is SITEND in the germline V gene (reference sequence). V was clipped by 3 bases and J by 0 bases; unmatched bases: 4. CDR3 residues: CASSKTGGRSAETLYF. The sequenced part of the CDR3 DNA is TGTGCCAGCAGTAAGACTGGGGGGAGGAGTGCAGAA.

This clone turned up a few times. Gene names refer to mouse genes. The DNA ends 4 residues before the CDR3 does, and the rest of the CDR3 is filled in from the germline J gene. The chain combines TRBV13-3 with TRBJ2-3; the match to TRBD1 covers 8 bases. Per germline, CDR1 NNHDY and CDR2 SYVADS. The CDR3 extends over 14 amino acids. The CDR3 loop reads CASSDRTGLETLYF. The sequenced part of the CDR3 DNA is TGTGCCAGCAGTGATCGGACAGGGTTAGAA.

This clone has more than one count but fewer than ten. Gene names are the mouse ones. The observed sequence ends 4 residues before the CDR3 terminus, with the missing tail filled in from the germline J gene. V is TRBV4 and J is TRBJ2-1, with a weak D call TRBD1 (6 bases). The CDR3 is made up of 14 amino acids. V lost 5 bases and J lost 3, with 11 bases in between. Germline V gene data show CDR1 as LGHDT and CDR2 as YNNKQL (reference sequence). CDR3 loop: CASSNREAYAEQFF. The CDR3 bases that were read are TGTGCCAGCAGCAACAGGGAGGCCTATGCT.

This clone was seen at least ten times. The genes and germline here are from mouse. The missing CDR3 end, 3 residues past where the read stops, is filled in from the germline J gene. The chain recombines TRBV12-1 with TRBJ1-6; the D gene is possibly TRBD1 (5 bases). TRBJ1-6 is noted as an ORF with a role that remains uncertain. CDR3 length: 13 residues. V lost 8 bases, J lost 5 bases, and 12 bases lay in between. Germline V gives CDR1 SGHSN, CDR2 HYEKVE. The CDR3 loop is CATKTENNSPLYF. The CDR3 bases that were read are TGTGCCACCAAGACAGAAAATAATTCGCCC.

To note about this clone: Gene and germline names: mouse. From the germline J gene comes the end of the CDR3, since the read stops 4 residues before it. The chain recombines TRBV13-3 with TRBJ2-7; 11 bases are a match to TRBD2. The junction had 4 bases not matched to a gene; V was cut back by 2 bases and J by 0 bases. CDR3 size: 16 residues. CDR1 and CDR2 from the germline V gene are NNHDY and SYVADS. CDR3 bases read: TGTGCCAGCAGTGAGAGGGACTGGGGGCACTCCTAT. Translated, it gives CASSERDWGHSY. The full CDR3 reads CASSERDWGHSYEQYF.

This clone was counted many times. Mouse names are used for the genes. The read ends 4 residues before the CDR3 terminus; that terminus is restored from the germline J gene. The same CDR3 can be traced to other DNA sequences in this sample. This chain connects TRBV1 to TRBJ2-7; 9 bases align to TRBD1. In germline, CDR1 is NSQYPW, CDR2 LRSPGD (reference sequence). The CDR3 contains 13 residues. Partial CDR3 DNA: TGCACCTGCAGTGCAGGGACAGGGGAT. This codes for CTCSAGTGD. The full CDR3 protein is CTCSAGTGDEQYF.